This T cell receptor beta chain was identified during a study of OX40 agonist ivuxolimab in advanced cancers. On the study more broadly: Patient treatment consisted of intravenous ivuxolimab administration every 2 weeks at 0.01 to 10 mg/kg. Findings and limits, study-wide: More expanded clones were found, on average, in CD8+ than in CD4+ T cells. Both CD4+ and CD8+ T cell populations in blood had undergone clonal expansion by week 6 at 0.1 to 3.0 mg/kg.

Individuals having autoimmune disease history or systemic immunosuppression were not enrolled. The CDR3 contains 16 residues. With 3 bases removed from V and 0 bases from J, the gap between germline ends came to 14 bases. Germline assignment: CDR1 SGHTA and CDR2 FQGNSA. Some clones are missing from TCRdb's copy, which holds only in-frame ones; the method was immunoSEQ multiplex PCR. Among over 100,000 clones listed, approximately 90% were seen once. With regard to this clone: No antigen is known for it.

The rearrangement uses TRBV7-2 and TRBJ1-1, with D perhaps matching TRBD1 (6 bases). Material: CD4+ or CD8+ T cells sorted from blood, obtained in a trial of the OX40 agonist ivuxolimab. This TCR was sampled from an adult with an advanced solid tumor such as melanoma, head and neck, liver or kidney cancer. CDR3: CASSFRGVGMNTEAFF. CDR3 in DNA: TGTGCCAGCAGCTTTAGGGGGGTCGGGATGAACACTGAAGCTTTCTTT.